The 13 T cell receptor beta chains given below trace back to one sample, sequenced in a study of PD-L1 blockade in urothelial cancer. Time point reported: peripheral blood 6 weeks after treatment start. Clones were sequenced by immunoSEQ multiplex PCR, and TCRdb holds only the in-frame ones, with some missing. The sample carries some 120,000 clones, around 93% recorded once. Sequences were derived from PBMCs, sampled around atezolizumab (anti-PD-L1) treatment. The receptors here all came from a man in his 60s with urothelial cancer.

The J gene is TRBJ1-5, the V gene TRBV19; D gene unclear. Germline CDR1 reads LNHDA; CDR2 reads SQIVND (reference sequence). This CDR3 contains 15 residues. With 3 bases removed from V and 8 bases from J, the gap between germline ends came to 17 bases. In DNA, the CDR3 is TGTGCCAGTAGTATGATCGAATCGGGGTTGGAGCCCCAGCATTTT. Protein sequence: CASSMIESGLEPQHF.

The V call is TRBV6-1, the J call TRBJ1-1; D is undetermined. The ends were cut back, 8 bases at V and 0 bases at J, with 13 bases in the middle. CDR1 is MNHNS and CDR2 is SASEGT in the germline V gene. The CDR3 totals 14 residues. The CDR3 nucleotides read TGTGCCAGCCTAGAAGGCGGCTTGAACACTGAAGCTTTCTTT. The encoded protein is CASLEGGLNTEAFF.

This clone was observed a handful of times. This rearrangement joins TRBV19 to TRBJ1-2, with no clear D. Deletions cut 5 bases from V and 5 bases from J, with 6 bases between. The CDR3 totals 11 residues. The germline V gene has CDR1 LNHDA and CDR2 SQIVND (reference sequence). DNA for the CDR3: TGTGCCAGTAGTTCTCGGTATGGCTACACCTTC. Amino acids: CASSSRYGYTF.

The J gene is TRBJ1-5, the V gene TRBV29-1; D perhaps matches TRBD1 (5 bases). V was shortened by 6 bases and J by 11 bases, with 20 bases between the two germline ends. This CDR3 contains 13 residues. Germline V gives CDR1 SQVTM, CDR2 ANQGSEA. The CDR3 DNA reads as TGCAGCGTACTCGTGGGAGGGACGCAGTCCCAGCATTTT. Encoded protein: CSVLVGGTQSQHF.

The chain links TRBV5-1 to TRBJ2-3; TRBD2 agrees at 11 bases. V lost 2 bases to trimming and J lost 2 bases; unmatched junction nucleotides: 13. Per the germline V gene, CDR1 is SGHRS and CDR2 is YFSETQ. This CDR3 is built from 19 residues. This chain's CDR3 is CASSLGSGRATHITDTQYF. In DNA form, the CDR3 reads TGCGCCAGCAGCTTAGGTAGCGGGAGGGCCACGCATATCACAGATACGCAGTATTTT.

This clone has just one count. This sequence joins TRBV28 and TRBJ2-7; D may be TRBD1 (7 bases). Germline CDR1 reads MDHEN; CDR2 reads SYDVKM. The CDR3 is made up of 14 amino acids. Trimming removed 4 bases at V and 1 base at J, with 11 bases between. CDR3 sequence: CASSSQGRSYEQYF. The CDR3 nucleotides are TGTGCCAGCAGTTCACAGGGGAGGTCCTACGAGCAGTACTTC.

This clone was seen a single time. V usage is TRBV10-3 and J usage is TRBJ2-1; D remains ambiguous. CDR1 and CDR2 (germline): ENHRY, SYGVKD. The CDR3 runs to 10 residues. V was pared by 10 bases and J by 9 bases, with 10 bases between. Here the CDR3 reads CARSSAEQFF. In DNA, the CDR3 is TGTGCCAGGAGTTCCGCTGAGCAGTTCTTC.

The chain carries TRBV19 and TRBJ2-1; 9 bases fit TRBD2. The CDR3 is 15 amino acids. CDR1 LNHDA and CDR2 SQIVND come from the germline V gene (reference sequence). V lost 2 bases to trimming and J lost 8 bases; unmatched junction nucleotides: 7. CDR3 in amino acids: CASSIPGLAIHEQFF. DNA of the CDR3: TGTGCCAGTAGTATACCGGGACTAGCCATCCATGAGCAGTTCTTC.

The chain uses TRBV5-6 and TRBJ1-2; a possible D gene is TRBD1 (5 bases). The CDR3 spans 16 residues. Germline loops: CDR1 SGHDT, CDR2 YYEEEE. The germline V and J ends were trimmed by 5 bases and 0 bases, with 17 bases remaining between them. The DNA of the CDR3 is TGTGCCAGCAGTTCCACCCTCAGGGATTCTAACTATGGCTACACCTTC. As protein: CASSSTLRDSNYGYTF.

V usage is TRBV5-1 and J usage is TRBJ1-1; 7 nucleotides match TRBD1. CDR3 size: 11 residues. Germline V gene lookup returns CDR1 SGHRS and CDR2 YFSETQ. Trimming removed 4 bases from V and 7 bases from J; junction bases left unmatched: 1. The CDR3 region has the DNA TGCGCCAGCAGCCAGGGGGTTGAAGCTTTCTTT. Protein sequence: CASSQGVEAFF.

The V call is TRBV6-1, the J call TRBJ2-5; D ambiguous. The CDR3 has 12 residues. Germline V gene lookup returns CDR1 MNHNS and CDR2 SASEGT. Trimming stripped 3 bases from V and 4 bases from J, with 6 bases between. The CDR3 nucleotides are TGTGCCAGCAGTGATCGGGTAGAGACCCAGTACTTC. It specifies CASSDRVETQYF.

This chain joins TRBV7-2 and TRBJ2-1; 9 bases agree with TRBD2. The CDR3 runs 15 residues. CDR1 is SGHTA, CDR2 FQGNSA, per germline. J gave up 1 base and V 5 bases, and 3 bases lay outside the gene matches. The CDR3 is CASSPSGNSYNEQFF. The CDR3 DNA sequence: TGTGCCAGCAGCCCTAGCGGGAATTCCTACAATGAGCAGTTCTTC.

Here the CDR3 reads CASSPTGLGETQYF. For the CDR3, the DNA is TGTGCCAGCTCACCGACAGGGCTCGGGGAGACCCAGTACTTC. This chain links TRBV18 with TRBJ2-5; 7 nucleotides align to TRBD1. The CDR3 contains 14 residues. The J segment lost 5 bases and the V segment lost 3 bases, leaving 6 bases of the junction unmatched. Per the germline V gene, CDR1 is KGHSH and CDR2 is LQKENI.